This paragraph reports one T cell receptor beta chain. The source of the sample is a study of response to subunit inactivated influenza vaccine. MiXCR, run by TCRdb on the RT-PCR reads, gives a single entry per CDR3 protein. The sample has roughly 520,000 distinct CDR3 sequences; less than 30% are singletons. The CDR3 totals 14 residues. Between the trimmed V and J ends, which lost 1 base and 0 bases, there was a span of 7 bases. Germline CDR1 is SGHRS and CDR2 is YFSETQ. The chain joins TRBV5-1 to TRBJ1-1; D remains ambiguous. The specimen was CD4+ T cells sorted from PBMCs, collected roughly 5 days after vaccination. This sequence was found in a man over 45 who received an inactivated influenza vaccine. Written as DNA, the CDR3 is TGCGCCAGCAGCTTGTCGACCCTGAACACTGAAGCTTTCTTT. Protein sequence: CASSLSTLNTEAFF.